This T cell receptor (beta chain) was captured by sequencing in a study of cytomegalovirus exposure and HLA in healthy donors (dated 2017 in TCRdb). About the investigation overall: In an earlier analysis of 587 of the donors, 250 to 350 Gb of sequence data and just under 120 million unique TCR beta sequences from 150 million to 200 million T cells were reported. Roughly 290 gigabases of sequencing data and around 85 million unique TCR sequences made up an early release that covered over 550 HLA-typed donors. Of the roughly 390 genotyped donors, 81% were placed in the genetic ancestry cluster associated with self-reported Caucasian donors. The study aimed to test whether signatures of past pathogen exposure could be identified by cataloging public T cell receptors. The T cell repertoires of 666 subjects were profiled by immunosequencing and related to cytomegalovirus serostatus. Along with the approximately 670-subject first cohort, a separate validation cohort of approximately 110 different subjects was used. To predict cytomegalovirus infection status, the study brought together high-throughput TCR immunosequencing, statistical association of individual TCRs with disease status, and machine learning. To study patterns of TCR occurrence, a later analysis re-analyzed previously published TCR beta repertoires from hundreds of donors and added high-resolution HLA genotyping. The later analysis used no new phenotypic data to find candidate immune exposures, relying instead on TCR beta sequences and their occurrence across donors. An earlier analysis of 587 of the donors applied high-throughput TCR beta sequencing to assess whether each TCR beta V gene segment acted as functional or pseudogenic. Donor age, sex, ethnicity and CMV serostatus were collected together with the repertoire data. In a later genetic analysis, genome-wide SNP genotypes for about three fifths of the roughly 670 donors were used, and that subset was treated as a discovery cohort. All discovery cohort repertoires had been generated using a single sequencing platform. Class I and class II HLA loci were covered by the typing at four-digit resolution. The number of typed donors differed by locus: 629-630 for A, B, C, DRB1 and DQB1; approximately 530 for DQA1; 606 for DPA1; and around 450 for DPB1. Because of strong linkage in the cohort, five DR-DQ haplotypes were treated as single units for association and clustering. Among 300 to 500 genotyped donors of the cohort, an average of about 240,000 unique TCR beta nucleotide sequences was sequenced per donor, of which roughly 17% were non-productive.

Points the paper makes about the study in general: Roughly uniform sequencing depth across donors was assumed in presence/absence analyses, although this assumption may not hold. An association between a missense DCLRE1C variant and V-gene and J-gene trimming of TCR beta chains was found in a later genetic analysis and replicated in an independent cohort. According to a later analysis, parvovirus B19, influenza, CMV and Epstein-Barr virus appeared linked to several top co-occurrence clusters. Specific HLA alleles were associated with more than 15,000 TCR beta sequences at a false discovery rate of 0.05 in a later analysis. Compared with the roughly 720-donor mean, donors in an Asian-associated ancestry cluster had fewer N-insertions in productive TCRs, according to a later genetic analysis. In a later analysis, HLA-associated TCR beta chains were found to be more clonally expanded and to have lower generation probabilities than equally common non-associated chains. Because some donors lacked HLA typing at each locus, the association tests relied only on the typed subset. This cohort had only TCR beta chains sequenced, and the lack of alpha or paired-chain data limited which features could be detected. When HLA alleles, especially DR and DQ, strongly co-occurred, attributing TCR associations to individual alleles was difficult. Because counts were too low, seventeen rarely observed V segments, including chromosome 9 orphons, were left out of the earlier analysis of several hundred of the donors. In a later analysis, most CMV-associated TCR beta chains were found to appear HLA-restricted, with HLA associations seemingly driven largely by CMV exposure. According to a later analysis, TCR association rates differed among HLA loci, with DRB1 alleles showing the most associated TCRs and HLA-C alleles showing the fewest. The authors suggested that the approach could potentially be extended to other disease states and immunological phenotypes. A cluster of highly shared sequence variants was judged likely to be a technical artifact of the sequencing pipeline. In both the original and validation cohorts, the classifier was reported to diagnose cytomegalovirus status with high specificity and sensitivity. The study gave a list of about 170 TCR beta chains associated with cytomegalovirus. A further reported finding was that TCR beta sequences accurately predicted the HLA-A and HLA-B alleles for most subjects in the first cohort. Immune exposure information for the cohort was limited to CMV serostatus. Across donors, most TCR sequences were observed very rarely, whereas some public TCRs were present in many individuals. In vitro tests confirmed that a few of the cytomegalovirus-associated TCR beta chains recognize cytomegalovirus antigens. Because the 87-base-pair reads could not distinguish some IMGT-functional V segments, including TRBV6-2 and TRBV6-3, those segments were excluded. Correlated functional status among segregating V segments might be attributable to linkage disequilibrium, but an unknown experimental factor could not be ruled out. Broadly in line with IMGT annotations, most TCR beta V segments showed up in productive rearrangements about 87% or about 30% of the time in an earlier analysis of 450 to 600 of the donors.

In total, approximately 700 healthy bone marrow donors made up the cohort. At the time of sampling, all cohort members were nominally healthy, though unrecorded immune exposures were likely present. The donor tested CMV seronegative, placing the donor among the 350 to 400 seronegative members of the cohort. A peripheral blood sample was provided by each donor, and peripheral blood mononuclear cells were used for TCR beta sequencing. The Qiagen DNeasy Blood Extraction Kit was used to extract genomic DNA from the blood cell samples. On this clone itself: Its target antigen remains unknown. It has no much larger one-base neighbor in the sample; base qualities were not kept.

The CDR3, from cysteine to phenylalanine, totals 11 residues. Of the read, only the CDR3 DNA is kept; its 33 bases are in frame from base 1. CDR1 and CDR2 are read off the germline V gene as SQVTM and ANQGSEA. The germline V end is reduced by 4 bases and the J end by 6 bases; junction bases left unmatched: 3. Library prep was done by the immunoSEQ multiplex PCR assay. For the multiplex PCR, a mixture combining 60 forward primers for TCR Vbeta segments and 13 reverse primers for TCR Jbeta segments was used. The CDR3 region of rearranged TCR beta genes was amplified from genomic DNA with a multiplex PCR assay. The Illumina HiSeq System was used to sequence the amplified TCR beta libraries as 87-base-pair reads. The original methods were these. A later analysis counted about 80 million unique TCR beta chains across the approximately 700 repertoires, and 10 million to 11 million of these chains were shared by at least two donors. A nearest-neighbor algorithm error-corrected the raw reads and collapsed the reads into unique sequences, merging closely related sequences to remove PCR and sequencing errors. V, D and J gene segments were assigned by aligning CDR3 sequences to IMGT reference sequences. For a sequence to be retained, a match of at least six nucleotides was required to both a V gene segment and a J gene segment. A rearrangement counted as productive if the CDR3 had no stop codons and remained in frame with V and J, and every other rearrangement counted as non-productive. Following IMGT convention, CDR3 was defined as the stretch from the second conserved V-encoded cysteine to the conserved J-encoded phenylalanine. The earlier analysis of some 540 of the donors excluded any sequence lacking an unambiguous match to a single V gene segment. An earlier analysis of 500 to 600 of the donors classified V segments as functional when productive rearrangements were above 56.7% and as segregating when the standard deviation between donors was above 5%. A statistical classification framework was built for diagnosing cytomegalovirus status from the catalog of TCR beta chain sequences. A later analysis assigned V and J genes by comparing TCR nucleotide sequences with IMGT/GENE-DB human TR gene sequences. A later analysis assigned CDR3 sequences and most-parsimonious VDJ recombination scenarios with the TCRdist pipeline. In a later analysis, each TCR beta chain was defined by its CDR3 amino acid sequence together with its V-gene family, and reads lacking a unique V-gene family were excluded. In a later analysis, nearly 600 highly shared, low-generation-probability nucleotide sequences were removed to address suspected cross-contamination and a sequencing artifact. In a later analysis, a clonal expansion index was calculated for each public chain from normalized within-repertoire ranks of inferred template counts. In a later analysis, generation probabilities were computed using a VDJ recombination model fitted to out-of-frame rearrangements, and the results were checked against IGoR. In a later analysis, hypergeometric tests were used to score TCR-TCR, TCR-HLA and TCR-CMV co-occurrence, with a repertoire-size bias correction applied to TCR pairs. In a later analysis, false discovery rates were estimated by permuting HLA or CMV assignments 20 times. In a later analysis, co-occurring TCRs were grouped with DBSCAN, and TCRdist sequence similarity was added when clustering was performed within HLA-allele-positive subsets. Repertoires with fewer than 30,000 or more than 120,000 public chains were left out of co-occurrence clustering, as were four to six repertoires with anomalous nucleotide sharing. TCRdb stores this immuneACCESS table with in-frame sequences only. Part of the clones is absent; in the studies checked, under half of the shortfall reflects unresolved V genes, and no reason is known for the rest. Clonal size and the V and J genes are those of that table, whereas D and trimming came from the DNA. The sample contains hundreds of thousands of clones, more than 75% of them found a single time. About 3.8% of the sample is taken by the ten largest.

The chain links TRBV29-1 with TRBJ2-7; 7 bases in the junction line up with TRBD2. The specimen was PBMCs. The TCR comes from a male donor in good health and CMV-seronegative. CDR3 protein: CSVVGGGEQYF. The DNA is as follows: TGCAGCGTTGTGGGCGGGGGCGAGCAGTACTTC.